This TCR beta chain was identified during a study of T cells expressing NK-cell markers (dated by TCRdb to 2018 to 2020). Study-wide context: Three sorted T-cell subsets (CD3+CD56+NKG2C+, CD3+CD56+NKG2C- and CD3+CD56-NKG2C+) from roughly eight donors had their TCR beta-chain repertoires profiled. Illumina HiSeq 2000/2500, MiSeq or NextSeq was used to sequence libraries as 2 x 150 bp reads. All eight donors whose samples were sequenced were randomly selected healthy volunteers, three of them men and five women. Seven of the eight sequenced donors were HCMV-seropositive and one was HCMV-seronegative. Results and caveats for the whole study, not just this receptor: In five to seven donors, the dominant CD3+CD56+NKG2C+ clonotypes were among the top 10 CD8+ clonotypes and accounted for 1.0-7.0% of CD8+ T cells. Those dominant clonotypes were again the most abundant among CD3+CD56-NKG2C+ cells in several donors, at about 25-60.1%. It remained unclear whether the expanded NKG2C-expressing T cell clones were specific for HCMV antigens.

CDR1 and CDR2 (SGHRS, YFSETQ) derive from the germline V gene. CDR3 length: 16 amino acids, cysteine to phenylalanine. A DNA sequence was not provided. HCMV-specific IgG was detected in serum with a commercial ELISA kit to determine HCMV serostatus. Peripheral blood mononuclear cells were isolated from blood by Ficoll density gradient centrifugation. Regarding this clonotype: Its specific antigen is unknown.

This sample was sequenced with an Illumina HiSeq 2000. TCR beta cDNA libraries were prepared using 5'RACE template switching, which introduced a universal primer site and unique molecular identifiers. cDNA synthesis was primed from the TCR beta constant segment and was followed by two successive PCR amplification steps. The authors' pipeline ran thus. MIGEC was used to demultiplex reads and group reads by UMI, and MiTCR was used to assemble and quantify clonotypes. To exclude erroneous sequences, only TCR cDNA sequences supported by at least two reads were retained. Downstream repertoire analysis used the tcR package, and clonotypes were matched across fractions by CDR3 nucleotide sequence plus V segment. VDJmatch was used to annotate antigen specificity against VDJdb, with one amino acid substitution in CDR3 allowed. The reads were reprocessed in TCRdb, with one entry per CDR3 protein sequence and no accompanying DNA. For this entry, the V and J calls and clone size follow TCRdb and not the study's own pipeline. The record for this sample contains some 340,000 distinct CDR3 sequences. Roughly 5.2% of the sample goes to the ten largest clones.

The sequenced material came from blood T cells: a sorted CD56 or NKG2C T cell subset, CD4+ or CD8+ T cells, or bulk PBMC T cells (not recorded which). This TCR came from a man aged 18-70 years in good health. Recombination connected TRBV5-1 to TRBJ2-2; the D call of TRBD1 rests on TCRdb alone, since no DNA is present to check it. The CDR3 loop reads CASSLIGQGTAGELFF.